This TCR beta chain was captured in a study of control samples from healthy donors and cancer patients. Only in-frame clones appear in the TCRdb table, and some are missing; sequencing was by immunoSEQ multiplex PCR. The sample has about 150,000 clones; around 94% are singletons. The V end lost 2 bases, the J end lost 6 bases, and 16 bases lay between the germline ends. CDR1 and CDR2 from the germline V gene are GTSNPN and SVGIG (reference sequence). The CDR3 runs to 14 residues. The TCR was taken from a man aged 60 to 69 with colorectal cancer. The V call is TRBV30, the J call TRBJ1-2, with D perhaps TRBD1 (5 bases). Sequences were obtained from PBMCs. The CDR3 DNA reads as TGTGCCTGGAGTCACGCTTCAGGGTCGGATGGCTACACCTTC. Its translation is CAWSHASGSDGYTF.